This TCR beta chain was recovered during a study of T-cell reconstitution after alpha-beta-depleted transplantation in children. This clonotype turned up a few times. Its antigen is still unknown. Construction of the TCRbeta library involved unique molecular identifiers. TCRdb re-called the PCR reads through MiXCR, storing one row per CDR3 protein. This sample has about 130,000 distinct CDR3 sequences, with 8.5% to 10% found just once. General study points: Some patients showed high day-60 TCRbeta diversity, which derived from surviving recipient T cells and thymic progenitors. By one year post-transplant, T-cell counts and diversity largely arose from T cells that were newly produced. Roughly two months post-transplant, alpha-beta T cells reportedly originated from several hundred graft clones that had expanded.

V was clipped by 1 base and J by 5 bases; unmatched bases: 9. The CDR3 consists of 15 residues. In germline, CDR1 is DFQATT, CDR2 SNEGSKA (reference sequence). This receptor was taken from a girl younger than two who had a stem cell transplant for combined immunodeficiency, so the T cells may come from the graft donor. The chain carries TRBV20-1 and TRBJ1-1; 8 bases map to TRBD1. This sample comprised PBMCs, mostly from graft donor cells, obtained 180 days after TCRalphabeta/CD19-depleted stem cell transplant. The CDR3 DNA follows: TGCAGTGCTAGAGGGCCGGGACAGGCGGGTACTGAAGCTTTCTTT. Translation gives CSARGPGQAGTEAFF.